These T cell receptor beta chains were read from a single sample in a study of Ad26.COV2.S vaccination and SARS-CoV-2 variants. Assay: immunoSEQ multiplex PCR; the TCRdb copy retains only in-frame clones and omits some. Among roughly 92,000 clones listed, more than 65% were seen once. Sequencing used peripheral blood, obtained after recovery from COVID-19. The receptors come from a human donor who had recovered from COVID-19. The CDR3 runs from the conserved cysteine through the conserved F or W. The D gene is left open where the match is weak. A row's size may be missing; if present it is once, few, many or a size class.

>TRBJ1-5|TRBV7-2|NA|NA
CASSLGGPEPQHF
TGTGCCAGCAGCTTAGGGGGGCCGGAGCCCCAGCATTTT
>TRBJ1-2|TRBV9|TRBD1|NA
CASSARQGYGYTF
TGTGCCAGCAGCGCTAGACAGGGATATGGCTACACCTTC
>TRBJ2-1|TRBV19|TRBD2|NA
CASRTTPGLGRYNEQFF
TGTGCCAGTAGAACAACTCCGGGACTAGGGAGATACAATGAGCAGTTCTTC
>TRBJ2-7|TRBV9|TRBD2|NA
CASSSGGGGYEQYF
TGTGCCAGCAGCTCGGGAGGGGGGGGCTACGAGCAGTACTTC
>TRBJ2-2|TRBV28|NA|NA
CASSPSAENTGELFF
TGTGCCAGCAGTCCCTCAGCGGAGAACACCGGGGAGCTGTTTTTT
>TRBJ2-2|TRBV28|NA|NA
CASSVSGELFF
TGTGCCAGCAGCGTTTCCGGGGAGCTGTTTTTT
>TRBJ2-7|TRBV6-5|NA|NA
CASSYRGKEQYF
TGTGCCAGCAGTTACCGGGGGAAAGAGCAGTACTTC
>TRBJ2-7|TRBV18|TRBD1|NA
CASSPRKGQGVYEQYF
TGTGCCAGCTCACCAAGGAAGGGACAGGGGGTGTACGAGCAGTACTTC
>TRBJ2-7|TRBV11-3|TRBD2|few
CASSLAGGSYEQYF
TGTGCCAGCAGCTTAGCGGGAGGGAGCTACGAGCAGTACTTC
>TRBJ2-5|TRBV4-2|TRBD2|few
CASSQAFSGRGETQYF
TGTGCCAGCAGCCAAGCCTTTAGCGGGAGGGGAGAGACCCAGTACTTC
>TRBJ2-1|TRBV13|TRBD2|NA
CASSLGLAVEQFF
TGTGCCAGCAGCCTTGGACTAGCGGTTGAGCAGTTCTTC
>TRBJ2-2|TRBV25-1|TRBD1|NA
CASSGDRLSTGELFF
TGTGCCAGCAGTGGGGACAGATTAAGCACCGGGGAGCTGTTTTTT
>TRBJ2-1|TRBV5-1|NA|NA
CASSPNAPGPLSYNEQFF
TGCGCCAGCAGCCCCAATGCTCCGGGACCCCTCTCCTACAATGAGCAGTTCTTC
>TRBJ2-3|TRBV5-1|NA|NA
CASRQYTIPDTQYF
TGCGCCAGCAGGCAATACACGATCCCAGATACGCAGTATTTT
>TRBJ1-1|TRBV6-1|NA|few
CASSERAVNTEAFF
TGTGCCAGCAGTGAAAGGGCGGTGAACACTGAAGCTTTCTTT
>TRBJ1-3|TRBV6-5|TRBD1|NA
CASSLDRVSGNTIYF
TGTGCCAGCAGTTTAGACAGGGTCTCTGGAAACACCATATATTTT
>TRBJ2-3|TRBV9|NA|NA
CASSVDSLTDTQYF
TGTGCCAGCAGCGTCGACAGCCTCACAGATACGCAGTATTTT
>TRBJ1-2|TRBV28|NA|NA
CASSATGTPDSGYTF
TGTGCCAGCAGTGCAACCGGGACACCGGACTCCGGCTACACCTTC
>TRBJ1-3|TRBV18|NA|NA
CASSGGPGNTIYF
TGTGCCAGCTCAGGGGGTCCTGGAAACACCATATATTTT
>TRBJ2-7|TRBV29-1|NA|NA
CSVDNGVLSYEQYF
TGCAGCGTTGACAACGGGGTTCTCTCCTACGAGCAGTACTTC
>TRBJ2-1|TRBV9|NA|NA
CASSVAGAYNEQFF
TGTGCCAGCAGCGTAGCGGGGGCCTACAATGAGCAGTTCTTC
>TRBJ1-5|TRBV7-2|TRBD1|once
CASSVTGDQPQHF
TGTGCCAGCAGCGTGACAGGGGATCAGCCCCAGCATTTT
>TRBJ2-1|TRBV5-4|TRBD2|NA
CASSLGGGRVNNEQFF
TGTGCCAGCAGCTTGGGCGGCGGGAGGGTTAATAATGAGCAGTTCTTC
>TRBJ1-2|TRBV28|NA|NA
CASSLVSYGYTF
TGTGCCAGCAGTCTGGTCAGTTATGGCTACACCTTC
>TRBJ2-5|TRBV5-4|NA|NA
CASSVPLGQTETQYF
TGTGCCAGCAGCGTACCCCTGGGACAAACGGAGACCCAGTACTTC
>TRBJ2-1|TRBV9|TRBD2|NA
CASSVEGGRTYNEQFF
TGTGCCAGCAGCGTAGAGGGCGGGAGAACCTACAATGAGCAGTTCTTC
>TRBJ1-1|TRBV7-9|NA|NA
CASSPKGGNTEAFF
TGTGCCAGCAGCCCGAAGGGGGGGAACACTGAAGCTTTCTTT
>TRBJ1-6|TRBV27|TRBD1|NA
CASSWGTGGNSPLHF
TGTGCCAGCAGTTGGGGGACAGGGGGTAATTCACCCCTCCACTTT
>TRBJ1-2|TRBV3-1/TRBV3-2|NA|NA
CASSQGYGYTF
TGTGCCAGCAGCCAGGGTTATGGCTACACCTTC
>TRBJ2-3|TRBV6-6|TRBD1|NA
CASTGQGTDTQYF
TGTGCCAGCACGGGACAGGGGACAGATACGCAGTATTTT
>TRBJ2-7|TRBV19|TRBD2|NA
CASSPRSVAGRGRVYEQYF
TGTGCCAGTAGTCCAAGGTCCGTGGCGGGACGAGGGAGGGTATACGAGCAGTACTTC
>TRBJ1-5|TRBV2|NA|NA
CASSEAATAPQHF
TGTGCCAGCAGTGAGGCGGCGACTGCCCCCCAGCATTTT
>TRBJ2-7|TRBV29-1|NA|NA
CSVERGLPYEQYF
TGCAGCGTTGAAAGAGGGCTCCCTTACGAGCAGTACTTC
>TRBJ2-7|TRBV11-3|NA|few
CASSFGGRGEQYF
TGTGCCAGCAGCTTCGGAGGTAGGGGCGAGCAGTACTTC
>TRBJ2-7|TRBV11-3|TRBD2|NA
CASSLSGSEEQYF
TGTGCCAGCAGCCTTAGCGGGAGTGAAGAGCAGTACTTC
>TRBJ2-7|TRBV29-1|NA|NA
CSVTGISYEQYF
TGCAGCGTTACGGGGATCTCCTACGAGCAGTACTTC
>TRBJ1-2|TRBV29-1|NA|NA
CSAEGLSYGYTF
TGCAGCGCGGAGGGATTATCCTATGGCTACACCTTC
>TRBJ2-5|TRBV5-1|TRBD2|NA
CASSLRGGAGETQYF
TGCGCCAGCAGCTTGCGGGGGGGCGCCGGGGAGACCCAGTACTTC
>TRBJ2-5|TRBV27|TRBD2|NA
CASSFLAGEETQYF
TGTGCCAGCAGTTTTCTGGCGGGAGAAGAGACCCAGTACTTC
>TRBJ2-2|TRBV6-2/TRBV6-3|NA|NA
CASSPLPTANTGELFF
TGTGCCAGCAGCCCACTACCAACAGCGAACACCGGGGAGCTGTTTTTT
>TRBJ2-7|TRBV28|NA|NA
CASTSSVRLPYEQYF
TGTGCCAGCACCTCCTCGGTGAGACTACCCTACGAGCAGTACTTC
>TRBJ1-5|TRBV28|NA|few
CASSRTRTGGQPQHF
TGTGCCAGCAGCCGAACTAGGACGGGGGGTCAGCCCCAGCATTTT
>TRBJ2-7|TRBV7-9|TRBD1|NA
CASSLPSGQGKQVAYEQYF
TGTGCCAGCAGCCTGCCGTCGGGACAGGGGAAGCAGGTGGCCTACGAGCAGTACTTC
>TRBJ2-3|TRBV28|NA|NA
CASSLYSGRSTDTQYF
TGTGCCAGCAGTTTATATAGCGGACGAAGCACAGATACGCAGTATTTT
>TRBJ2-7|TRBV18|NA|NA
CASSPYREYEQYF
TGTGCCAGCTCACCGTACAGGGAATACGAGCAGTACTTC
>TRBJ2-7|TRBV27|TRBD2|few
CASSLTSGSREQYF
TGTGCCAGCAGTTTGACTAGCGGGAGTCGCGAGCAGTACTTC
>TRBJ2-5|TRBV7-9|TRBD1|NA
CASTRGLGLLQETQYF
TGTGCCAGCACCAGGGGGCTGGGACTCTTACAAGAGACCCAGTACTTC
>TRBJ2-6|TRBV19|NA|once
CASNGRGSDSGANVLTF
TGTGCCAGTAACGGCAGGGGATCCGACTCTGGGGCCAACGTCCTGACTTTC
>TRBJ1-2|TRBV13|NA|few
CASSHFNRDGYTF
TGTGCCAGCAGCCACTTCAACAGGGATGGCTACACCTTC
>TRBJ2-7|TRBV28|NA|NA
CASSFGGRPYEQYF
TGTGCCAGCAGTTTCGGGGGACGTCCCTACGAGCAGTACTTC
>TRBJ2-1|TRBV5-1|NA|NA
CASSSLRSGYNEQFF
TGCGCCAGCAGCTCCCTTAGGTCCGGGTACAATGAGCAGTTCTTC
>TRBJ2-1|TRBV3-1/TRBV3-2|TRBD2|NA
CASSHLGLTLNNEQFF
TGTGCCAGCAGCCACTTGGGACTAACTCTCAACAATGAGCAGTTCTTC
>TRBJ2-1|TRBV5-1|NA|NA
CASSLAGVSSYNEQFF
TGCGCCAGCAGCTTGGCCGGCGTGAGCTCCTACAATGAGCAGTTCTTC
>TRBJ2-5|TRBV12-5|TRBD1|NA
CASGLQGGQETQYF
TGTGCTAGTGGGTTACAGGGGGGTCAAGAGACCCAGTACTTC
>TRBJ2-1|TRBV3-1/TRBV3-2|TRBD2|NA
CASSQRTSYNEQFF
TGTGCCAGCAGCCAGCGGACTAGCTACAATGAGCAGTTCTTC